Below, one T cell receptor beta chain is given with its context. Using immunoSEQ multiplex PCR, the repertoire was profiled, and TCRdb retains in-frame clones only, with some absent. Among fewer than 200,000 clones, about 85% were seen once, and the ten largest hold approximately 1.1%. This entry belongs to a study of blood T cell repertoires in COVID-19. Whole-study context: Nucleic acid was either cDNA or gDNA, and it came from T cells, B-cell-depleted T cells, or PBMCs.

Germline V lookup: CDR1 SEHNR, CDR2 FQNEAQ (reference sequence). V shed 4 bases and J shed 7 bases, with 13 bases lying between them. The CDR3 has 14 residues. This sequence originates from a man aged 60-69 years who had recovered from COVID-19. V gene TRBV7-9 combines with J gene TRBJ1-4; the D gene is possibly TRBD1 (6 bases). Specimen: peripheral blood. The CDR3 region is CASSYRQESEKLFF. CDR3 in DNA: TGTGCCAGCAGCTACCGACAGGAAAGTGAAAAACTGTTTTTT.